This T cell receptor (beta chain) was found in a study of T cells in tuberculosis. Overall study context: IGRA-negative adolescents, IGRA-positive adolescents with latent tuberculosis and adults with active tuberculosis formed this South African cohort.

Produced via immunoSEQ multiplex PCR; TCRdb's table is partial and in-frame only. The profile shows about 34,000 clones, 80% to 95% of them singletons. Documented time point: new active TB diagnosis, blood taken before or within 7 days of starting treatment. Tuberculosis was confirmed by positive sputum smear and/or M. tuberculosis culture. Each clinical donor contributed on average approximately 93,000 T cells from unsorted cryopreserved PBMC. V lost 6 bases and J 2 bases, leaving 11 bases between the germline ends. CDR3 length: 14 residues. Germline assignment: CDR1 LGHNT and CDR2 FRNRAP. This clonotype was obtained from an adult with tuberculosis. The chain is built from TRBV12-5 and TRBJ1-3; a weak D match, TRBD1 (6 bases). The sample consisted of PBMCs, taken at tuberculosis diagnosis. The CDR3, as DNA: TGTGCTAGTGGGGCGGGGGCCACTGGAAACACCATATATTTT. Its translation: CASGAGATGNTIYF.